The source of this T cell receptor (beta chain) is a study of OX40 agonist ivuxolimab in advanced cancers. Study-wide context: With a range of about 23 to 85, age averaged roughly 60 years, and around 83% were male. Previous treatment with anti-PD-1, anti-PD-L1 or anti-CTLA-4 therapy was allowed; approximately 40% had received some. General study points: Blood T cells, both CD4+ and CD8+, expanded clonally by week 6 at 0.1 to 3.0 mg/kg.

Peripheral blood came from all dose cohorts at three timepoints. The CDR3 is 13 residues long. Germline V CDR1 and CDR2: SGHNT, YENEEA. The germline V and J ends were trimmed by 0 bases and 6 bases, with 6 bases remaining between them. Notes on this clone: Its antigen is not known.

The assay was immunoSEQ multiplex PCR, and TCRdb's table has in-frame clones only and misses some. The sample has 82,000 or so clones, over 85% seen once; the top ten hold about 0.61%. The receptor comes from an adult with an advanced solid tumor such as melanoma, head and neck, liver or kidney cancer. This chain links TRBV11-3 with TRBJ1-5; no clear D. The sample here was CD4+ or CD8+ T cells sorted from blood, taken in a trial of the OX40 agonist ivuxolimab. The CDR3 bases are TGTGCCAGCAGCTTAGACACGAGTCAGCCCCAGCATTTT. This encodes CASSLDTSQPQHF.